One sample yielded the 20 T cell receptor beta chains listed below, sequenced in a study of control samples from healthy donors and cancer patients. Repertoires were generated with immunoSEQ multiplex PCR, while TCRdb's copy carries only in-frame clones and drops some. Of approximately 85,000 clones listed, roughly nine tenths were seen once; the top ten hold less than 8.5%. The sequenced material came from blood. Every receptor here comes from a woman aged 55-70 years in good health.

This clone turned up a few times. The V gene is TRBV29-1, the J gene TRBJ2-1, with no clear D. V lost 3 bases, J lost 2 bases, and 11 bases lay in between. Germline V gene lookup returns CDR1 SQVTM and CDR2 ANQGSEA. The CDR3 loop spans 14 amino acids. The CDR3 DNA is TGCAGCGTTGAGTCCAGCAGGCCCTACAATGAGCAGTTCTTC. Its translation is CSVESSRPYNEQFF.

In nucleotides, the CDR3 is TGCGCCAGCAGTCAAGAGGGACCCCAAACAAACTTTTGCTATAATTCACCCCTCCACTTT. Translation: CASSQEGPQTNFCYNSPLHF. The gene calls are TRBV23-1 and TRBJ1-6, with D possibly being TRBD1 (5 bases). TRBV23-1 is noted as an ORF with a role that remains uncertain. V was clipped by 2 bases and J by 3 bases, with 23 bases between them. CDR3 size: 20 residues.

The chain carries TRBV21-1 and TRBJ2-7. TRBV21-1 is a listed pseudogene. This CDR3 spans 13 amino acids. The CDR3 reads CASKSRQYAEQYF. The DNA of the CDR3 is TGTGCCAGCAAATCCCGGCAGTATGCGGAGCAGTACTTC.

The chain is built from TRBV12-3 or TRBV12-4 and TRBJ2-5; a possible D gene is TRBD2 (6 bases). Trimming removed 5 bases at V and 7 bases at J, with 11 bases between. The CDR3 contains 12 residues. The CDR3 here is CASSPLSGTQYF. CDR3 sequence (DNA): TGTGCCAGCAGTCCGCTTAGCGGGACCCAGTACTTC.

The chain uses TRBV29-1 and TRBJ1-2; no definite D call. Germline CDR1 reads SQVTM; CDR2 reads ANQGSEA. Between the trimmed V and J ends, which lost 5 bases and 2 bases, there was a span of 9 bases. The CDR3 loop spans 12 amino acids. The chain's CDR3 is CSVHSPNYGYTF. CDR3 DNA sequence: TGCAGCGTTCACAGCCCAAACTATGGCTACACCTTC. Full variable domain (missing parts from reference TRBV29-1 and TRBJ1-2): SAVISQKPSRDICQRGTSLTIQCQVDSQVTMMFWYRQQPGQSLTLIATANQGSEATYESGFVIDKFPISRPNLTFSTLTVSNMSPEDSSIYLCSVHSPNYGYTFGSGTRLTVV.

The chain has TRBV28 and TRBJ2-3; TRBD1 matches 7 bases. CDR1 MDHEN and CDR2 SYDVKM come from the germline V gene. This CDR3 is 15 amino acids long. Losses at the gene ends were 6 bases for V and 2 bases for J; bases not matched to a gene: 8. The CDR3 DNA reads as TGTGCCAGCAGCAAGGGTACAGGGGACACAGATACGCAGTATTTT. This codes for CASSKGTGDTDTQYF. The full variable domain, its missing parts supplied by reference TRBV28 and TRBJ2-3, is DVKVTQSSRYLVKRTGEKVFLECVQDMDHENMFWYRQDPGLGLRLIYFSYDVKMKEKGDIPEGYSVSREKKERFSLILESASTNQTSMYLCASSKGTGDTDTQYFGPGTRLTVL.

As for this clone: One end of the junction is discordant with germline, which a read error may explain. This chain connects TRBV11-2 to TRBJ1-3, with no clear D. The CDR3 spans 14 residues. The germline V gene encodes CDR1 SGHAT and CDR2 FQNNGV. CDR3: CVSSLVAIGNTIYF. In nucleotides, the CDR3 is TGTGTCAGCAGCTTAGTGGCAATCGGAAACACCATATATTTT.

The rearrangement uses TRBV7-9 and TRBJ2-1; the D is unclear. Germline V gene lookup returns CDR1 SEHNR and CDR2 FQNEAQ (reference sequence). The ends were cut back, 2 bases at V and 8 bases at J, with 10 bases in the middle. CDR3 length equals 13 residues. CDR3 protein: CASSLNEDDEQFF. The CDR3 nucleotides read TGTGCCAGCAGCTTAAACGAGGACGATGAGCAGTTCTTC. The variable domain in full, completed from reference TRBV7-9 and TRBJ2-1, reads DTGVSQNPRHKITKRGQNVTFRCDPISEHNRLYWYRQTLGQGPEFLTYFQNEAQLEKSRLLSDRFSAERPKGSFSTLEIQRTEQGDSAMYLCASSLNEDDEQFFGPGTRLTVL.

The genes are TRBV28 and TRBJ1-1; TRBD1 might be the D (5 bases). From germline, CDR1 is MDHEN and CDR2 SYDVKM. Between the trimmed V and J ends, which lost 5 bases and 4 bases, there was a span of 17 bases. The CDR3 has 15 residues. The CDR3, as DNA: TGTGCCAGCAGTGCCTCATGGGGGAAGGCCACTGAAGCTTTCTTT. Protein product: CASSASWGKATEAFF.

V is TRBV2 and J is TRBJ2-3; D remains ambiguous. From germline, CDR1 is SNHLY and CDR2 FYNNEI. Trimming took 6 bases from V and 5 from J, leaving 12 bases between them. The CDR3 has 13 amino acids. The CDR3: CASRPTGGDTQYF. In DNA form, the CDR3 reads TGTGCCAGCAGGCCGACTGGTGGAGATACGCAGTATTTT.

On this clone: Distinct nucleotide sequences in the sample also encode this CDR3. This chain joins TRBV7-8 and TRBJ1-1; D gene unclear. V was trimmed by 1 base and J by 1 base, leaving 4 bases between them. The CDR3 is 13 amino acids. The germline V gene encodes CDR1 SGHVS and CDR2 FQNEAQ. Here the CDR3 DNA reads TGTGCCAGCAGCTTAGAACGGAACACTGAAGCTTTCTTT. Amino acid sequence: CASSLERNTEAFF.

By share, this clone ranks as medium-sized. The chain recombines TRBV5-1 with TRBJ1-2; tentative D call: TRBD1 (6 bases). The germline CDR1 and CDR2 sequences are SGHRS and YFSETQ. CDR3 length: 14 residues. Between the trimmed V and J ends, which lost 4 bases and 4 bases, there was a span of 14 bases. CDR3 residues: CASSTFDRFYGYTF. The CDR3 nucleotides read TGCGCCAGCAGCACCTTCGACAGGTTCTATGGCTACACCTTC.

This clone was seen more than once but under ten times. The rearrangement uses TRBV15 and TRBJ1-6; weak D call: TRBD1 (5 bases). This CDR3 region has 17 residues. V was trimmed by 1 base and J by 8 bases, leaving 18 bases between them. CDR1 LNHNV and CDR2 YYDKDF come from the germline V gene (reference sequence). The DNA of the CDR3 is TGTGCCACCAGCAGAGTAAGGGAGGGTACGGGGGATTCACCCCTCCACTTT. Translation: CATSRVREGTGDSPLHF.

The chain recombines TRBV11-3 with TRBJ2-5; D is undetermined. V shed 5 bases and J shed 3 bases, with 10 bases lying between them. CDR1 and CDR2 (germline): SGHNT, YENEEA. The CDR3 is 13 amino acids. The CDR3 DNA is TGTGCCAGCAGCACCCGCGGTAAAGAGACCCAGTACTTC. As protein: CASSTRGKETQYF.

CDR3 DNA sequence: TGTGCCTGGAGTGCACTAGGGGGCTCCTACAATGAGCAGTTCTTC. It codes for CAWSALGGSYNEQFF. V is TRBV30 and J is TRBJ2-1, with D possibly matching TRBD1 (6 bases). This CDR3 region has 15 residues. Germline V gene data show CDR1 as GTSNPN and CDR2 as SVGIG (reference sequence). With 1 base removed from V and 0 bases from J, the gap between germline ends came to 10 bases.

V is TRBV6-1 and J is TRBJ1-3; D call uncertain. The V and J ends lost 0 bases and 0 bases respectively, with 6 bases between them. The length of the CDR3 is 15 residues. Germline CDR1 reads MNHNS; CDR2 reads SASEGT. CDR3 DNA sequence: TGTGCCAGCAGTGAAGCGGAAAACTCTGGAAACACCATATATTTT. Translated: CASSEAENSGNTIYF.

The chain couples TRBV5-1 to TRBJ1-2; tentative D call: TRBD1 (6 bases). CDR3 size: 15 residues. Germline V lookup: CDR1 SGHRS, CDR2 YFSETQ. Deletions cut 0 bases from V and 2 bases from J, with 11 bases between. The CDR3 region is CASSLGAQGNYGYTF. The CDR3 DNA reads as TGCGCCAGCAGCTTGGGGGCCCAGGGGAACTATGGCTACACCTTC.

CDR3 in amino acids: CASSPSGEPNTQYF. The CDR3 nucleotides are TGTGCCAGCAGCCCCTCCGGGGAGCCGAATACGCAGTATTTT. The V and J genes are TRBV3-1 (or the pseudogene TRBV3-2) and TRBJ2-3, with a weak D call TRBD2 (5 bases). The CDR3 consists of 14 residues. V was trimmed by 4 bases and J by 7 bases, leaving 15 bases between them. The germline V gene has CDR1 LGHDT and CDR2 YNNKEL (reference sequence).

The rearrangement uses TRBV4-1 and TRBJ2-4; 7 positions match TRBD2. This CDR3 has 16 residues. J gave up 0 bases and V 2 bases, and 4 bases lay outside the gene matches. Germline values: CDR1 MGHRA, CDR2 YSYEKL. This CDR3 reads CASSQLAAVAKNIQYF. In DNA, the CDR3 is TGCGCCAGCAGCCAACTAGCGGCCGTAGCCAAAAACATTCAGTACTTC.

This sequence joins TRBV30 and TRBJ1-3; D unresolved. This CDR3 spans 14 amino acids. Germline CDR1 and CDR2: GTSNPN and SVGIG (reference sequence). The CDR3 nucleotides read TGTGCGATGGACCCCGGGAGCTCTGGAAACACCATATATTTT. Its protein product is CAMDPGSSGNTIYF. Supplemented by reference TRBV30 and TRBJ1-3, the full variable domain reads SQTIHQWPATLVQPVGSPLSLECTVEGTSNPNLYWYRQAAGRGLQLLFYSVGIGQISSEVPQNLSASRPQDRQFILSSKKLLLSDSGFYLCAMDPGSSGNTIYFGEGSWLTVV.